The T cell receptor (beta chain) described here comes from a study of shared T cell receptors in the human thymus. Sequencing used immunoSEQ multiplex PCR; TCRdb keeps in-frame clones, though not all of them. The sample has about 660,000 clones, 70% to 90% seen once. This same sample was also part of a study on human thymus T cells.

Sequencing was performed on thymocytes. The clonotype comes from a boy less than two years old with a congenital heart defect.

The DNA for the CDR3 is TGCGCCAGCCACCAGTGGGGGACAGGGCAGCGAAGGGGCCCTGGGGCCAACGTCCTGACTTTC. Its protein product is CASHQWGTGQRRGPGANVLTF. The rearrangement joins TRBV4-3 to TRBJ2-6, with 9 bases that match TRBD1. With V trimmed by 8 bases and J by 2 bases, 22 bases remained unmatched. Germline CDR1 and CDR2: LGHNA and YSLEER. The CDR3 covers 21 residues.